The clone carrying this T cell receptor (beta chain) turned up a few times. Antigen unknown. MiXCR, applied by TCRdb to the reads, yields one record per CDR3 protein. The sample holds about 100,000 distinct CDR3 sequences, about 29% seen once. This sample was taken from a study of T cell repertoires in cytomegalovirus infection. The specimen was CD8+ T cells from cultured PBMCs, collected from culture after CMV antigen stimulation. The source is a human donor in good health (CMV status not recorded). Some clones in this sample may be carry-over from other donors' samples.

CDR3 residues: CASSPTRIRKETQYF. DNA for the CDR3: TGTGCCAGCAGCCCGACTAGAATTAGGAAAGAGACCCAGTACTTC. This chain uses TRBV28 with TRBJ2-5, with D perhaps TRBD2 (6 bases). The CDR3 loop spans 15 amino acids. Germline CDR1 and CDR2: MDHEN and SYDVKM. V gave up 6 bases and J gave up 3 bases, with 17 bases separating them.